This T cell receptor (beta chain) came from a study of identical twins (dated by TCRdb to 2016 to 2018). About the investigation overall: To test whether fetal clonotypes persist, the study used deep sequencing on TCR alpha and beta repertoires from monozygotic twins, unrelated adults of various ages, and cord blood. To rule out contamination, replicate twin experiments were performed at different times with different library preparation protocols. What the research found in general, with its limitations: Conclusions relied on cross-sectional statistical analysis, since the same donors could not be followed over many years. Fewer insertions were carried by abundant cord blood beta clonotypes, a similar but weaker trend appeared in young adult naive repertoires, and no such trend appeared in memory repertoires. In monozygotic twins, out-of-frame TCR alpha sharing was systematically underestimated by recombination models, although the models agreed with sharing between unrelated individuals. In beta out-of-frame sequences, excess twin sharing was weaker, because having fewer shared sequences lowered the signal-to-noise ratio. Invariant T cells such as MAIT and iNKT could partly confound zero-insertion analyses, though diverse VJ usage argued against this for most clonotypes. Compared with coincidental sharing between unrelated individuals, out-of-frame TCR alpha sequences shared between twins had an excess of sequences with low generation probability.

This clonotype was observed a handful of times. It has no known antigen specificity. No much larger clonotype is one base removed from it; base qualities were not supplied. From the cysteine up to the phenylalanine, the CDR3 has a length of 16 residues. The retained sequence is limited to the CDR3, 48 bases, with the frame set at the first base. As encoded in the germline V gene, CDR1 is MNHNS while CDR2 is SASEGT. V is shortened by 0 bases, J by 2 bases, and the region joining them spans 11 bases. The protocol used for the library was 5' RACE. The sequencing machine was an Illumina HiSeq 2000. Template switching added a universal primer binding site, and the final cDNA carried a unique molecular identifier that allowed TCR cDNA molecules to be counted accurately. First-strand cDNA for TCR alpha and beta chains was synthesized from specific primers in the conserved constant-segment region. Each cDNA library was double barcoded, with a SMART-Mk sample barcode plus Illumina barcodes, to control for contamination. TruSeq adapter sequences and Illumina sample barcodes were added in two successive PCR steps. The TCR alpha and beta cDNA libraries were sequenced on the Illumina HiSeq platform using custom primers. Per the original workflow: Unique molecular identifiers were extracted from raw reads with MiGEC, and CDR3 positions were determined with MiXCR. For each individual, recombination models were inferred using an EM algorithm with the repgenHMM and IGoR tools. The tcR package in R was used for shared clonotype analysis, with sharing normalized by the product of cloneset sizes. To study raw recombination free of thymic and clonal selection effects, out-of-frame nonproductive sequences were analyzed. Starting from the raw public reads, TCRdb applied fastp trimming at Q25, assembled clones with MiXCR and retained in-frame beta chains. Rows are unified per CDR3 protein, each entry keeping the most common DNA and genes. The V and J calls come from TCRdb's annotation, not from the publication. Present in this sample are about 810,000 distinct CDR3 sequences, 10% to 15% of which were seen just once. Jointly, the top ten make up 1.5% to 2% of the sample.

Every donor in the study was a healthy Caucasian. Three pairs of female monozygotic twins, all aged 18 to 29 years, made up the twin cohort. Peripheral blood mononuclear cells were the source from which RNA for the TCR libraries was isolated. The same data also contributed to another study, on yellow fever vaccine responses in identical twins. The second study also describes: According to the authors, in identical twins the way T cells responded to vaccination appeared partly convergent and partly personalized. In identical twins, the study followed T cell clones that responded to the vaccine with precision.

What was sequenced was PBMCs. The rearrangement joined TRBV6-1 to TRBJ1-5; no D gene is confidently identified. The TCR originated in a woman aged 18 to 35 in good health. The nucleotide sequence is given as TGTGCCAGCAGTGAAGCGTCACTGGGAGGCAATCAGCCCCAGCATTTT. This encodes CASSEASLGGNQPQHF.